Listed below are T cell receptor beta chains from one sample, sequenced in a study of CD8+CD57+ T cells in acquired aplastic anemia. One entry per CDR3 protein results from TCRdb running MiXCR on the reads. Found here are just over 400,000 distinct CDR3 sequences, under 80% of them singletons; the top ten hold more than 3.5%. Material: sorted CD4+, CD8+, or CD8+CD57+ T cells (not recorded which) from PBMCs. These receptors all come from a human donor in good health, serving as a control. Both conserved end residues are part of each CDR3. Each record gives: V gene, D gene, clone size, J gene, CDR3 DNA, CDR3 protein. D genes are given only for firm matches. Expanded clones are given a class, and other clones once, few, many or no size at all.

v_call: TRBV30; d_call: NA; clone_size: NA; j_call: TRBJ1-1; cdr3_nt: TGTGCCTGGAGTCCAGGGTTTTTGGGACCTGAAGCTTTCTTT; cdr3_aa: CAWSPGFLGPEAFF
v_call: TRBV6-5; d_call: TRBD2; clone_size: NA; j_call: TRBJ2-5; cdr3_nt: TGTGCCAGCAGTTACTCGACTAGCGGGGGAGAGACCCAGTACTTC; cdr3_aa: CASSYSTSGGETQYF
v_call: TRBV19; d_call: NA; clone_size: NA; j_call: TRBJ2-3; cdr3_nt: TGTGCCATCAGCTCGACAGGTAGCACAGATACGCAGTATTTT; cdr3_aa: CAISSTGSTDTQYF
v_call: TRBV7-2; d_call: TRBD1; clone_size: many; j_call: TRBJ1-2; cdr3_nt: TGTGCCAGCAGCTGGGACAGGGTCTATGGCTACACCTTC; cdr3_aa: CASSWDRVYGYTF
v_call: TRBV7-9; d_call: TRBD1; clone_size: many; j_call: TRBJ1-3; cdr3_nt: TGTGCCAGCAGCTACGGACAGGGTTCCTCTGGAAACACCATATATTTT; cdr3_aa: CASSYGQGSSGNTIYF
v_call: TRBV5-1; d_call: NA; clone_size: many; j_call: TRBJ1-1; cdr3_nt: TGCGCCAGCAGCTTGATCTCGGTCCAACCGAACACTGAAGCTTTCTTT; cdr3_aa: CASSLISVQPNTEAFF
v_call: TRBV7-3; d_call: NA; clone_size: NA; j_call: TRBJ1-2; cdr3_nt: TGCGCCAGCAGCCAGGGAGGGGAAGCAGATGGCTACTCCTTC; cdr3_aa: CASSQGGEADGYSF
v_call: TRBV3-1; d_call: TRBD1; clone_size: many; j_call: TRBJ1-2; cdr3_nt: TGTGCCAGCAGCCAAGCGGTCGGACAGGGCTATGGCTACACCTTC; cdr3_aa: CASSQAVGQGYGYTF
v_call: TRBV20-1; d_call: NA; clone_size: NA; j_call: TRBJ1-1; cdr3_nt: TGCAGTGCTAGAGATCTCCTAGGGTCGCCTTTCTTT; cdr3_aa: CSARDLLGSPFF
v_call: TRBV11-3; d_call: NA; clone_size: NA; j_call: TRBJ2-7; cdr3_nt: TGTGCCAGCAGTTTAGGGCCAGCCCCGTCCTACGAGCAGTACTTC; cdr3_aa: CASSLGPAPSYEQYF
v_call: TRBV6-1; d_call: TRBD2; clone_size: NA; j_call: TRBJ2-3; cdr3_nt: TGTGCCAGCAGTGTGACGGGACTAGCGGCTAGCACAGATACGCAGTATTTT; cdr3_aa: CASSVTGLAASTDTQYF
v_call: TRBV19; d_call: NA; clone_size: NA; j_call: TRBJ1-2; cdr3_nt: TGTGCCACTCATGAAGGAGGTCGACGCGATGGCTACACCTTC; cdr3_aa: CATHEGGRRDGYTF
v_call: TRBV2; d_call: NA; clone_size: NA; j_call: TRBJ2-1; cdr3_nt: TGTGCCACCAGGGAGTTGAGTATCAGTGTGCAGTTCTTC; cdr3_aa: CATRELSISVQFF
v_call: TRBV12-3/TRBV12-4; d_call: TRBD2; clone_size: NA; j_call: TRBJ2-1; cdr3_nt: TGTGCCAGCAGTTTAGACGTGGGGGGGTACGATGCGCAGTTCTTC; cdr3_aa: CASSLDVGGYDAQFF
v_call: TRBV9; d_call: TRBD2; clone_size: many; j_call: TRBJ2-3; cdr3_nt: TGTGCCAGCAGCGTAGGGTTGGGCGGGGGGAGCACAGATACGCAGTATTTT; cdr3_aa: CASSVGLGGGSTDTQYF
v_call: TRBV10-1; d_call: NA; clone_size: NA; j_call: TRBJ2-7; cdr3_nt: TGCGCCAGTAATACATCAGGGCTCCTGTACGAGCAGTACTTC; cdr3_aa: CASNTSGLLYEQYF
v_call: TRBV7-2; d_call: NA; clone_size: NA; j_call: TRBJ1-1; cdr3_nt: TGTGCCAGCAGCATAGCGGGGGCCTCTAGCACAGATACGTTCTTT; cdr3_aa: CASSIAGASSTDTFF
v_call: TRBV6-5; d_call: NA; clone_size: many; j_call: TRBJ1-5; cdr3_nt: TGTGCCAGCAGTTCCACGGGACTGAGCAATCAGCCCCAGCATTTT; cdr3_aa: CASSSTGLSNQPQHF
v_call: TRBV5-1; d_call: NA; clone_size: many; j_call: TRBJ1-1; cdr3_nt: TGCGCCAGCAGCTTGGGGGAGAACACTGAAGCTTTCTTT; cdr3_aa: CASSLGENTEAFF
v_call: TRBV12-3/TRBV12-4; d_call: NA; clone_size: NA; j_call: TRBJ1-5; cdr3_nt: TGTGCCAGCAGTTTGGTATTGAACAGGGACAATCAGCCCCAGCATTTT; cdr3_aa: CASSLVLNRDNQPQHF
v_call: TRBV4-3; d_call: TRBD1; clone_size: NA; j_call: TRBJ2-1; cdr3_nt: TGCGCCAGCAGCAAGCAACGGACAGGGGGGGAAAATGAGCAGTTCTTC; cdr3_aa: CASSKQRTGGENEQFF
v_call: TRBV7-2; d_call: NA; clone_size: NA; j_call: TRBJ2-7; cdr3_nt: TGTGCCAGCAGCTTAGCGCCCCACGAGCAGTACTTC; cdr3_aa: CASSLAPHEQYF
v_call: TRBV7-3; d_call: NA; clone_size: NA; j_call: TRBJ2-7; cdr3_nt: TGTGCCAGCAGCCCCATTAGGCCCCTCCTGAACGAGCAGTACTTC; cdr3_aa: CASSPIRPLLNEQYF
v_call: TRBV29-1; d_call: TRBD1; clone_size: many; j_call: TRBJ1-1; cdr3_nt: TGCAGCGTTGAAGTAACAGGGGACACTGAAGCTTTCTTT; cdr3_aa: CSVEVTGDTEAFF
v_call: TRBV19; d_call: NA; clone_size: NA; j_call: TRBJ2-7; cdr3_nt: TGTGCCAGTAGTATCAGAAATGGGTCCTACGAGCAGTACTTC; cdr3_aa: CASSIRNGSYEQYF
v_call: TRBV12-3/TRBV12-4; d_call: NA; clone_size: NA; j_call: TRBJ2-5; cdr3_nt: TGTGCCAGCAGTGGACCTCACTCGACCCAGTACTTC; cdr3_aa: CASSGPHSTQYF
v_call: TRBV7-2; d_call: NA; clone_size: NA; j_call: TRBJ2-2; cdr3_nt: TGTGCCAGCAGCTTCCACAAGGTCGGGGAGCTGTTTTTT; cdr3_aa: CASSFHKVGELFF
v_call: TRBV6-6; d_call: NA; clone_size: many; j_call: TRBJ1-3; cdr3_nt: TGTGCCAGCAATACACAGGGAGAGAAAACTGGAAACACCATATATTTT; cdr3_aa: CASNTQGEKTGNTIYF
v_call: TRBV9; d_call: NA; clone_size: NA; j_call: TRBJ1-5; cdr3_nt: TGTGCCAGCAGCGAGGGAGGAGGCCACAAGTACGCGCATTTT; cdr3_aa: CASSEGGGHKYAHF
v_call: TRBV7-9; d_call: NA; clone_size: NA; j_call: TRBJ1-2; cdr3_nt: TGTGCCAGCAGCTTAGCCGTAGGCAACGAAAAACTGTTTACCTTC; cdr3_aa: CASSLAVGNEKLFTF
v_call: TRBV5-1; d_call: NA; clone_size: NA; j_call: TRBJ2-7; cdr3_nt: TGCGCCAGCAGCTTGGATTTCGGTAGCACCTACGAGCAGTACTTC; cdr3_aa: CASSLDFGSTYEQYF
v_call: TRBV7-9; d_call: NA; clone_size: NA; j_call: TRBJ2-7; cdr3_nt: TGTGCCAGCAGCCTAAACCCTCTTGTGGCAGAAGGGCACTACTTC; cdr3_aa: CASSLNPLVAEGHYF
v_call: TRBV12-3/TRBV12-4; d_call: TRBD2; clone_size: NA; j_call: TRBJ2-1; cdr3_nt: TGTGCCAGCAGGACCGTGGGACTAGCGGGGGGGAAGAATGAGCAGTTCTTC; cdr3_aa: CASRTVGLAGGKNEQFF
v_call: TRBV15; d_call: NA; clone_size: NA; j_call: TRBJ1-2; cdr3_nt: TGTGCCACCAGCAGAGAAGCAGGGATCTATCATGGCTACACCTTC; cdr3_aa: CATSREAGIYHGYTF